A single sample is the source of the 20 T cell receptor beta chains below, sequenced in a study of spatial heterogeneity in lung cancer. TCRdb reprocessed the 5' RACE reads with MiXCR, giving one entry per CDR3 protein. The table lists fewer than 55,000 distinct CDR3 sequences, less than 9% of them singletons, with roughly 35% in the top ten. Time point specified: blood at routine non-recurrence follow-up after resection. Whole RNA, which was extracted from tumor, nontumor lung tissue or frozen PBMC, was sequenced without any cell sorting. The starting material was PBMCs, obtained at follow-up. The origin of the receptors is a female donor with early-stage non-small cell lung cancer.

This clonotype was picked up many times. The V call is TRBV5-1, the J call TRBJ2-7, with 11 bases lining up with TRBD2. Losses at the gene ends were 2 bases for V and 7 bases for J; bases not matched to a gene: 8. The length of the CDR3 is 15 residues. CDR1 and CDR2 from the germline V gene are SGHRS and YFSETQ. CDR3 amino acids: CASSFFGTSGSEQYF. DNA of the CDR3: TGCGCCAGCAGCTTCTTTGGGACTAGCGGTTCTGAGCAGTACTTC.

J is TRBJ2-2 and V is TRBV24-1; D may be TRBD1 (6 bases). Germline loops: CDR1 KGHDR, CDR2 SFDVKD. Trimming left V 3 bases short and J 4 bases short, with 14 bases between. The CDR3 runs to 16 residues. The CDR3 sequence: CATSDPGVPGTGELFF. DNA for the CDR3: TGTGCCACCAGTGATCCAGGGGTCCCCGGCACCGGGGAGCTGTTTTTT.

Regarding this clonotype: A much larger clonotype is one base distant, so this may be a read error. The chain uses TRBV20-1 and TRBJ1-2; a weak D match, TRBD1 (5 bases). The V end was cut by 1 base, the J end by 8 bases, with 17 bases between. This CDR3 is built from 14 residues. Germline assignment: CDR1 DFQATT and CDR2 SNEGSKA (reference sequence). CDR3 sequence (DNA): TGCAGTGCTAGAGTTACGGGACCTAAAGGGGGCTACACCTTC. It specifies CSARVTGPKGGYTF.

J is TRBJ1-1 and V is TRBV7-9; no clear D gene. Trimming took off 5 bases at V and 1 base at J, with 11 bases between the two ends. CDR3 length: 14 amino acids. In germline, CDR1 is SEHNR, CDR2 FQNEAQ (reference sequence). The CDR3 bases are TGTGCCAGCAGCCGGGAGGCAAAGAACACTGAAGCTTTCTTT. Translating it yields CASSREAKNTEAFF.

This clonotype was observed a few times. In DNA, the CDR3 is TGCAGTGCTAGAGGGGGCAGCGGAGGCTACAATGAGCAGTTCTTC. This encodes CSARGGSGGYNEQFF. The genes are TRBV20-1 and TRBJ2-1; D tentatively fits TRBD1 or TRBD2 (5 bases each). CDR3 size: 15 residues. Trimming pared 1 base from V and 3 bases from J, leaving 13 bases between. In germline, CDR1 is DFQATT, CDR2 SNEGSKA (reference sequence).

This clonotype occurred once. V gene TRBV5-1 combines with J gene TRBJ1-2; no clear D gene. V lost 0 bases to trimming and J lost 5 bases, with 11 bases between them. The CDR3 extends over 14 amino acids. Germline V gene sequence: CDR1 SGHRS, CDR2 YFSETQ. CDR3 sequence: CASSLDPLGYGYTF. CDR3 nucleotide sequence: TGCGCCAGCAGCTTGGACCCTTTGGGGTATGGCTACACCTTC.

This clonotype was counted many times. The chain couples TRBV4-3 to TRBJ2-3, with a possible D match to TRBD2 (7 bases). V gave up 0 bases and J gave up 2 bases, with 15 bases separating them. The germline gives CDR1 LGHNA, CDR2 YSLEER. CDR3 length: 17 amino acids. The CDR3 is CASSQEWGGLLTDTQYF. CDR3 DNA sequence: TGCGCCAGCAGCCAAGAATGGGGGGGCCTACTCACAGATACGCAGTATTTT.

This clonotype was seen repeatedly, ten times or more. The genes are TRBV18 and TRBJ2-5, with D possibly matching TRBD2 (5 bases). CDR1 and CDR2 (germline): KGHSH, LQKENI. The CDR3 has 15 amino acids. Trimming pared 5 bases from V and 2 bases from J, leaving 15 bases between. The CDR3 here is CASSTPPGSQETQYF. The CDR3 DNA is TGTGCCAGCTCAACCCCACCGGGGTCTCAAGAGACCCAGTACTTC.

There are many counts of this clonotype. This sequence joins TRBV5-1 and TRBJ2-4; D might be TRBD1 (5 bases). The CDR3 contains 15 residues. Per the germline V gene, CDR1 is SGHRS and CDR2 is YFSETQ. The V gene lost 4 bases and the J gene lost 2 bases, with 13 bases spanning the gap. The CDR3 region has the DNA TGCGCCAGCAGCCTTTCAGGGCAACCCAAAAACATTCAGTACTTC. Translated: CASSLSGQPKNIQYF.

This clonotype was seen ten or more times. The rearrangement uses TRBV7-2 and TRBJ2-6; D gene uncertain. Germline V gene lookup returns CDR1 SGHTA and CDR2 FQGNSA. V shed 2 bases and J shed 2 bases, with 7 bases lying between them. The CDR3 sequence is 15 residues long. In DNA, the CDR3 is TGTGCCAGCAGCTTATGGACGCCTGGGGCCAACGTCCTGACTTTC. It translates to CASSLWTPGANVLTF.

The rearrangement joins TRBV5-1 to TRBJ2-6, with a possible D match to TRBD1 (5 bases). This CDR3 has 18 residues. Deletions cut 0 bases from V and 0 bases from J, with 13 bases between. Germline-derived CDR1 and CDR2 are SGHRS and YFSETQ. For the CDR3, the DNA is TGCGCCAGCAGCTTGGCCCCACAGGCCTACTCTGGGGCCAACGTCCTGACTTTC. It specifies CASSLAPQAYSGANVLTF.

This clonotype was counted many times. The rearrangement joins TRBV9 to TRBJ2-2; D is unresolved. The CDR3 has 12 amino acids. The germline CDR1 and CDR2 sequences are SGDLS and YYNGEE. The V end was cut by 3 bases, the J end by 2 bases, with 2 bases between. Written as DNA, the CDR3 is TGTGCCAGCAGCGGAAACACCGGGGAGCTGTTTTTT. Protein: CASSGNTGELFF.

The chain joins TRBV18 to TRBJ2-4; D possibly corresponds to TRBD1 (6 bases). V was clipped by 3 bases and J by 0 bases, with 15 bases between them. Germline CDR1 and CDR2: KGHSH and LQKENI. The CDR3 runs to 17 residues. CDR3 in amino acids: CASSPGTQDVAKNIQYF. As DNA, the CDR3 is TGTGCCAGCTCACCCGGGACACAGGACGTAGCCAAAAACATTCAGTACTTC.

This clonotype was found many times. The chain joins TRBV29-1 to TRBJ2-2, with no clear D. The germline V gene encodes CDR1 SQVTM and CDR2 ANQGSEA. CDR3 size: 10 residues. V lost 5 bases and J 7 bases, leaving 5 bases between the germline ends. The CDR3 DNA is TGCAGCGTTAGTAACGGGGAGCTGTTTTTT. Its protein is CSVSNGELFF.

This clonotype was observed a handful of times. The chain carries TRBV2 and TRBJ1-1; no clear D gene. Germline CDR1 is SNHLY and CDR2 is FYNNEI. There are 12 residues in the CDR3. V was cut by 6 bases and J by 2 bases, with 7 bases left in between. CDR3 region: CASSPYNTEAFF. CDR3 bases: TGTGCCAGCAGCCCTTATAACACTGAAGCTTTCTTT. The full variable domain, rest sourced from reference TRBV2 and TRBJ1-1, is EPEVTQTPSHQVTQMGQEVILRCVPISNHLYFYWYRQILGQKVEFLVSFYNNEISEKSEIFDDQFSVERPDGSNFTLKIRSTKLEDSAMYFCASSPYNTEAFFGQGTRLTVV.

In this sample, this clonotype turned up many times. V is TRBV5-1 and J is TRBJ1-2; tentative D call: TRBD1 (5 bases). Trimming shortened V by 3 bases and J by 7 bases, and 13 bases separated the two germline ends. In germline, CDR1 is SGHRS, CDR2 YFSETQ. The CDR3 is 13 amino acids. CDR3 nucleotides: TGCGCCAGCAGCTACGCAGGGCACCGTGGCTACACCTTC. Its protein is CASSYAGHRGYTF.

The sample holds many counts of this clonotype. CDR3 in DNA: TGTGCCAGCAGTGTAATGGACAGCCTGAACACTGAAGCTTTCTTT. Translation: CASSVMDSLNTEAFF. The chain joins TRBV27 to TRBJ1-1; D is perhaps TRBD1 (6 bases). The germline V gene encodes CDR1 MNHEY and CDR2 SMNVEV (reference sequence). V gave up 5 bases and J gave up 0 bases, with 13 bases separating them. This CDR3 comprises 15 residues.

The sample holds many counts of this clonotype. The chain is built from TRBV5-5 and TRBJ2-7; D call uncertain. Germline V lookup: CDR1 SGHKS, CDR2 YYEKEE (reference sequence). V was shortened by 0 bases and J by 0 bases, with 10 bases between the two germline ends. This CDR3 spans 15 amino acids. CDR3 protein: CASSLGLVSSYEQYF. The CDR3 coding sequence is TGTGCCAGCAGCTTGGGTCTGGTAAGCTCCTACGAGCAGTACTTC.

This clonotype was counted a few times. The V and J genes are TRBV5-1 and TRBJ2-1; 11 nucleotides agree with TRBD2. Germline-derived CDR1 and CDR2 are SGHRS and YFSETQ. The CDR3 loop spans 17 amino acids. V was clipped by 0 bases and J by 8 bases; unmatched bases: 10. CDR3 in DNA: TGCGCCAGCAGCTTGGTAGCTAGCGGGGGGCCTGGGGATGAGCAGTTCTTC. Protein: CASSLVASGGPGDEQFF.

This clonotype showed up many times. The chain couples TRBV5-1 to TRBJ2-5, with 15 nucleotides matching TRBD2. Germline V lookup: CDR1 SGHRS, CDR2 YFSETQ. J lost 4 bases, V lost 7 bases, and 8 bases had no gene match. There are 16 residues in the CDR3. This CDR3 is CASRTSGGALVETQYF. The CDR3 nucleotides are TGCGCCAGCCGGACTAGCGGGGGGGCCTTGGTAGAGACCCAGTACTTC.